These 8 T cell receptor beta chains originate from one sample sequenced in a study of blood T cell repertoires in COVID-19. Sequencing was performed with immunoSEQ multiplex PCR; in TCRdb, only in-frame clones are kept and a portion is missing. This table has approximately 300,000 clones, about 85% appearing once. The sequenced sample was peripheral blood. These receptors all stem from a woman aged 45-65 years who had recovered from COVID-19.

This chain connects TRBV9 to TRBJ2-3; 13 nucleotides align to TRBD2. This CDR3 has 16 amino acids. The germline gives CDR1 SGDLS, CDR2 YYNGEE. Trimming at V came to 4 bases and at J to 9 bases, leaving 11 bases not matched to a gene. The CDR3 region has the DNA TGTGCCAGCAGCCCAACCGGGACTAGCGGGATGGGGACGCAGTATTTT. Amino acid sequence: CASSPTGTSGMGTQYF.

CDR3 loop: CASSQDRETGGTGELFF. The DNA for the CDR3 is TGCGCCAGCAGCCAAGATCGAGAGACAGGTGGGACCGGGGAGCTGTTTTTT. The gene calls are TRBV4-3 and TRBJ2-2; D is possibly TRBD1 (6 bases). CDR1 is LGHNA and CDR2 is YSLEER in the germline V gene. This CDR3 is built from 17 residues. The V end was cut by 0 bases, the J end by 5 bases, with 16 bases between.

Written as DNA, the CDR3 is TGTGCCAGCAGCCATACCTACGAGCAGTACTTC. Its protein product is CASSHTYEQYF. This chain connects TRBV3-1 (or the pseudogene TRBV3-2) to TRBJ2-7, with D unclear. The length of the CDR3 is 11 residues. Trimming left V 3 bases short and J 2 bases short, with 2 bases between. Germline values: CDR1 LGHDT, CDR2 YNNKEL (reference sequence).

The CDR3 bases are TGCGCCAGCAGCTTGGCAGGGGATAACAATCAGCCCCAGCATTTT. This encodes CASSLAGDNNQPQHF. The chain combines TRBV5-1 with TRBJ1-5; weak D call: TRBD1 (6 bases). The CDR3 has 15 amino acids. Germline CDR1 and CDR2: SGHRS and YFSETQ. Trimming stripped 0 bases from V and 3 bases from J, with 10 bases between.

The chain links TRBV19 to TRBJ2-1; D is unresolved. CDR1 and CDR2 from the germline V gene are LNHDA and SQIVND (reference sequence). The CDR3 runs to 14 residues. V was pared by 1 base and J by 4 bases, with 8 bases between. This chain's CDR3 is CASSIALGYNEQFF. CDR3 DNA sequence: TGTGCCAGTAGTATAGCTCTAGGTTACAATGAGCAGTTCTTC. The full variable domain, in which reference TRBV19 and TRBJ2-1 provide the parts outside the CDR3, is DGGITQSPKYLFRKEGQNVTLSCEQNLNHDAMYWYRQDPGQGLRLIYYSQIVNDFQKGDIAEGYSVSREKKESFPLTVTSAQKNPTAFYLCASSIALGYNEQFFGPGTRLTVL.

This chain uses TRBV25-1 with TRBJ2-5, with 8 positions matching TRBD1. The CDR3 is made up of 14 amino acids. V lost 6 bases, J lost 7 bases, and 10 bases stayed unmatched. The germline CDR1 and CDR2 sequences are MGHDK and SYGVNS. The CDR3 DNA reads TGTGCCAGCAGGATAGGACAGGGTGACGGGACCCAGTACTTC. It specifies CASRIGQGDGTQYF.

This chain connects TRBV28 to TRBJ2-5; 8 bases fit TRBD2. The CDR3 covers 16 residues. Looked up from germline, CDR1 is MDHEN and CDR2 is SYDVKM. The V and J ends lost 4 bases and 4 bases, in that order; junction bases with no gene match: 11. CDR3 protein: CASSSPGAGGGETQYF. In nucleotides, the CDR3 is TGTGCCAGCAGTTCCCCAGGGGCGGGAGGAGGAGAGACCCAGTACTTC.

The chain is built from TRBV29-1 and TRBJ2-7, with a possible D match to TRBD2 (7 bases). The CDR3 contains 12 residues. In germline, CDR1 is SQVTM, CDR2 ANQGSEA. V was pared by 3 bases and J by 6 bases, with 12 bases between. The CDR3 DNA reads TGCAGCGTTGAGGGAGGGGGGCGCGAGCAGTACTTC. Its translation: CSVEGGGREQYF.